This T cell receptor beta chain came from a study of long-term antiretroviral therapy in people with HIV. Note on this clone: Its antigen is undetermined.

Runs used v3.0 of the immunoSEQ assay and were done at survey level. Profiled with immunoSEQ multiplex PCR; TCRdb holds only in-frame clones, not every one. The data show under 20,000 clones, approximately 89% seen once. Study-wide points: Subsequent to ART, diversity was augmented yet persisted below that of transplant donor controls. Nothing was known about ART adherence, viral resistance or changes in therapy. HIV repertoires spanned narrower CDR3 length ranges than controls.

This CDR3 region has 13 residues. V shed 3 bases and J shed 7 bases, with 12 bases lying between them. Per germline, CDR1 KGHSH and CDR2 LQKENI. Specimen: unsorted PBMCs, collected 0.6 years after starting antiretroviral therapy. V and J are TRBV18 and TRBJ2-5; the D gene is possibly TRBD1 (5 bases). The clonotype originates from a woman in her thirties or forties with HIV. This chain's CDR3 is CASSPDAQGTQYF. The DNA of the CDR3 is TGTGCCAGCTCACCGGACGCTCAGGGGACCCAGTACTTC.